Below are 10 T cell receptor beta chains sequenced from a single sample in a study of blood T cell repertoires in COVID-19 (dated by TCRdb to between 2020 and 2021). The library was generated by the immunoSEQ multiplex PCR assay. The table comes from immuneACCESS by way of TCRdb, which keeps in-frame sequences with V and J called. Part of the clones is missing from these tables; in studies checked, under half for an unresolved V gene and the rest for unknown reasons. This sample comprises 85,000 or so clones, 65% to 90% of them detected only once. The ten largest clones add up to over 35% of the sample. Sequencing used peripheral blood. The source is an older man with acute or convalescent COVID-19.

This clone was observed a single time. This chain joins TRBV11-2 and TRBJ1-1; D ambiguous. Trimming shortened V by 7 bases and J by 1 base, and 19 bases separated the two germline ends. CDR1 is SGHAT, CDR2 FQNNGV, per germline. This CDR3 is built from 16 residues. CDR3 bases: TGTGCCAGCAAGGGAGTGTTTGGGCGCGGGAACACTGAAGCTTTCTTT. Amino acids: CASKGVFGRGNTEAFF.

This chain connects TRBV27 to TRBJ1-4; D might be TRBD1 (5 bases). Trimming pared 6 bases from V and 11 bases from J, leaving 13 bases between. This CDR3 is built from 12 residues. Germline V gene sequence: CDR1 MNHEY, CDR2 SMNVEV (reference sequence). DNA for the CDR3: TGTGCCAGCAGCCTGGACCGGGGGAAACTGTTTTTT. Translation gives CASSLDRGKLFF.

This sequence joins TRBV6-5 and TRBJ1-2; D call uncertain. CDR3 size: 14 residues. Germline loops: CDR1 MNHEY, CDR2 SVGAGI. Trimming cost V 4 bases and J 4 bases, with 13 bases left between them. The CDR3 nucleotides read TGTGCCAGCAGTTTTCAGCAGGATTTCTATGGCTACACCTTC. Translated, it gives CASSFQQDFYGYTF.

The chain carries TRBV24-1 and TRBJ2-7; TRBD2 matches at 14 bases. Germline V gene sequence: CDR1 KGHDR, CDR2 SFDVKD. V trimming: 4 bases; J trimming: 3 bases; junction bases outside the gene matches: 4. The CDR3 has 16 residues. DNA of the CDR3: TGTGCCACCAGTGAATTGGGACTAGCGGGAGACTACGAGCAGTACTTC. Translation gives CATSELGLAGDYEQYF.

CDR3 DNA: TGTGCCAGCAGTGACTCGGGAAGGGCTTCGGGGGGTGAGCAGTTCTTC. It translates to CASSDSGRASGGEQFF. This chain uses TRBV6-4 with TRBJ2-1; 7 bases agree with TRBD2. The V gene end was trimmed by 0 bases and the J gene end by 9 bases; junction bases not matched to a gene: 11. Germline V gene sequence: CDR1 MRHNA, CDR2 SNTAGT. The CDR3 is made up of 16 amino acids.

The rearrangement joins TRBV5-6 to TRBJ1-2; 9 bases are shared with TRBD1. The CDR3 runs to 14 residues. CDR1 is SGHDT and CDR2 is YYEEEE in the germline V gene. The trim removed 4 bases at V and 8 bases at J, leaving 9 bases unmatched. The CDR3 DNA reads as TGTGCCAGCAGCCTAGGACAGGGGAGAAGGGGCTACACCTTC. It codes for CASSLGQGRRGYTF. The variable domain in full, completed from reference TRBV5-6 and TRBJ1-2, reads DAGVTQSPTHLIKTRGQQVTLRCSPKSGHDTVSWYQQALGQGPQFIFQYYEEEERQRGNFPDRFSGHQFPNYSSELNVNALLLGDSALYLCASSLGQGRRGYTFGSGTRLTVV.

There are a few counts of this clone. The rearrangement joins TRBV19 to TRBJ2-3; the match to TRBD2 covers 9 bases. V trimming: 6 bases; J trimming: 2 bases; junction bases outside the gene matches: 18. CDR1 LNHDA and CDR2 SQIVND come from the germline V gene (reference sequence). The CDR3 length is 19 residues. CDR3 residues: CASSKKVAGVIIHTDTQYF. The DNA for the CDR3 is TGTGCCAGTAGCAAAAAAGTAGCGGGAGTTATTATCCACACAGATACGCAGTATTTT.

The table lists this clone with a count of one. The chain uses TRBV3-1 (or the pseudogene TRBV3-2) and TRBJ2-5; TRBD2 agrees at 7 bases. CDR3 length: 16 residues. V shed 1 base and J 3 bases; nucleotides not matched to a gene: 8. Germline CDR1 LGHDT, CDR2 YNNKEL (reference sequence). CDR3 amino acids: CASSQGGGSRKETQYF. The CDR3 DNA reads as TGTGCCAGCAGCCAAGGGGGCGGGAGTCGGAAAGAGACCCAGTACTTC.

The chain combines TRBV11-2 with TRBJ2-5; 11 positions agree with TRBD1. Trimming cost V 4 bases and J 5 bases; bases outside gene matches: 9. Looked up from germline, CDR1 is SGHAT and CDR2 is FQNNGV. There are 16 residues in the CDR3. The CDR3 DNA reads TGTGCCAGCAGCTCACTTTGGACAGGGGGCGGGGAGACCCAGTACTTC. It yields the protein CASSSLWTGGGETQYF.

The chain employs TRBV28 and TRBJ1-1; D perhaps matches TRBD1 (6 bases). The CDR3 spans 11 residues. The germline gives CDR1 MDHEN, CDR2 SYDVKM. V dropped 2 bases and J dropped 9 bases, with 7 bases sitting between them. In DNA form, the CDR3 reads TGTGCCAGCAGTTTAACAGGGAAAGCTTTCTTT. Translating gives CASSLTGKAFF.